Below, 27 T cell receptor beta chains from the same sample are listed, as sequenced in a study of blood T cell repertoires in COVID-19. Method: immunoSEQ multiplex PCR; TCRdb's copy keeps in-frame clones and lacks some. The repertoire holds fewer than 30,000 clones, with about two thirds as singletons. Sequenced sample: peripheral blood. All receptors derive from a boy between 2 and 15 years old with active or convalescent COVID-19.

The V call is TRBV3-1 (or the pseudogene TRBV3-2), the J call TRBJ2-5; D possibly corresponds to TRBD1 (5 bases). Trimming removed 0 bases from V and 5 bases from J, with 13 bases in between. In germline, CDR1 is LGHDT, CDR2 YNNKEL (reference sequence). The CDR3 is 15 residues long. The CDR3 DNA reads as TGTGCCAGCAGCCAAGATCGGGCAGGGTGGGAGACCCAGTACTTC. Its translation is CASSQDRAGWETQYF.

This clone was recorded once. The rearrangement joins TRBV10-1 to TRBJ1-1; 8 positions agree with TRBD1. CDR1 WNHNN and CDR2 SYGVQD come from the germline V gene (reference sequence). The ends lost 10 bases at V and 4 bases at J; junction bases unmatched: 5. CDR3 length equals 12 residues. The CDR3 is CANYTGGTEAFF. CDR3 in DNA: TGCGCCAACTATACAGGGGGCACTGAAGCTTTCTTT.

The CDR3 here is CASTLQLAGVGDTQYF. In DNA form, the CDR3 reads TGTGCCAGCACCCTACAACTAGCGGGAGTGGGAGATACGCAGTATTTT. The rearrangement links TRBV7-8 to TRBJ2-3, with 11 bases matching TRBD2. CDR3 length equals 16 residues. Germline trimming cut 7 bases from V and 5 bases from J; bases unmatched to any gene: 11. Germline CDR1 reads SGHVS; CDR2 reads FQNEAQ.

This clone was observed a few times. The genes are TRBV5-5 and TRBJ2-7, with D unresolved. This CDR3 contains 13 residues. From germline, CDR1 is SGHKS and CDR2 YYEKEE (reference sequence). With 3 bases removed from V and 3 bases from J, the gap between germline ends came to 10 bases. The CDR3 protein is CASSSTINYEQYV. As DNA, the CDR3 is TGTGCCAGCAGCTCTACTATCAACTACGAGCAGTACGTC.

This chain uses TRBV6-5 with TRBJ2-5; a weak D match, TRBD1 (6 bases). The CDR3 covers 14 residues. The germline gives CDR1 MNHEY, CDR2 SVGAGI. V was clipped by 3 bases and J by 4 bases, with 12 bases between them. CDR3: CASSYLDRRETQYF. In DNA, the CDR3 is TGTGCCAGCAGTTATCTGGACAGACGAGAGACCCAGTACTTC.

This sequence joins TRBV5-1 and TRBJ1-2; D gene unclear. The CDR3 is made up of 13 amino acids. The germline gives CDR1 SGHRS, CDR2 YFSETQ. Trimming stripped 0 bases from V and 7 bases from J, with 10 bases between. CDR3 residues: CASSLARGRGYTF. Written as DNA, the CDR3 is TGCGCCAGCAGCTTGGCCCGCGGGCGTGGCTACACCTTC. The whole variable domain, remainder taken from reference TRBV5-1 and TRBJ1-2, is KAGVTQTPRYLIKTRGQQVTLSCSPISGHRSVSWYQQTPGQGLQFLFEYFSETQRNKGNFPGRFSGRQFSNSRSEMNVSTLELGDSALYLCASSLARGRGYTFGSGTRLTVV.

V usage is TRBV4-1 and J usage is TRBJ1-6; possible D gene TRBD1, 6 bases. CDR1 and CDR2 (germline): MGHRA, YSYEKL. The CDR3 length is 16 residues. V shed 1 base and J shed 7 bases, with 14 bases lying between them. In nucleotides, the CDR3 is TGCGCCAGCAGCCAAGTGCCCAGACAGGCCAATTCACCCCTCCACTTT. Translated, it gives CASSQVPRQANSPLHF.

This clone was counted many times. The chain employs TRBV7-7 and TRBJ2-5, with 13 bases that match TRBD2. Germline CDR1 is SSHAT and CDR2 is FNYEAQ (reference sequence). Germline trimming cut 5 bases from V and 5 bases from J; bases unmatched to any gene: 8. There are 16 residues in the CDR3. CDR3 bases: TGTGCCAGCAGCGCAACTAGCGGGGGGGCCATCGAGACCCAGTACTTC. Translating it yields CASSATSGGAIETQYF. The whole variable domain, remainder taken from reference TRBV7-7 and TRBJ2-5, is GAGVSQSPRYKVTKRGQDVTLRCDPISSHATLYWYQQALGQGPEFLTYFNYEAQPDKSGLPSDRFSAERPEGSISTLTIQRTEQRDSAMYRCASSATSGGAIETQYFGPGTRLLVL.

This chain connects TRBV9 to TRBJ1-2; TRBD1 aligns across 10 bases. Germline lookup yields CDR1 SGDLS and CDR2 YYNGEE. The CDR3 loop spans 17 amino acids. V trimming: 0 bases; J trimming: 6 bases; junction bases outside the gene matches: 11. CDR3 DNA: TGTGCCAGCAGCGTAGAGGGGACAGGGGCCCCTCGTAATGGCTACACCTTC. Translation gives CASSVEGTGAPRNGYTF.

The chain employs TRBV28 and TRBJ2-1; tentatively, D is TRBD2 (5 bases). V lost 3 bases, J lost 4 bases, and 7 bases lay in between. CDR1 and CDR2 from the germline V gene are MDHEN and SYDVKM. The CDR3 spans 13 residues. CDR3 nucleotide sequence: TGTGCCAGCAGTTTGGGGAGATACAATGAGCAGTTCTTC. This encodes CASSLGRYNEQFF.

The chain combines TRBV1 with TRBJ2-7; the D call of TRBD2 is as the table states it, not checked on the DNA. TRBV1 is a pseudogene. The CDR3 has 14 residues. This CDR3 is CTSSDSGRTSEQYF. CDR3 bases: TGCACCAGCAGTGATAGCGGGAGAACCTCCGAGCAGTACTTC.

CDR3 sequence: CASSPRQGSWEQFF. The CDR3 DNA reads as TGTGCCAGCAGTCCTAGACAGGGATCATGGGAGCAGTTCTTC. This chain uses TRBV5-8 with TRBJ2-1, with 7 bases aligning to TRBD1. Germline trimming cut 5 bases from V and 10 bases from J; bases unmatched to any gene: 12. Per germline, CDR1 SGHTS and CDR2 YDEGEE. There are 14 residues in the CDR3. Complete variable domain (other parts from reference TRBV5-8 and TRBJ2-1): EAGVTQSPTHLIKTRGQQATLRCSPISGHTSVYWYQQALGLGLQFLLWYDEGEERNRGNFPPRFSGRQFPNYSSELNVNALELEDSALYLCASSPRQGSWEQFFGPGTRLTVL.

J is TRBJ1-5 and V is TRBV15, with 9 bases that match TRBD1. Losses at the gene ends were 5 bases for V and 6 bases for J; bases not matched to a gene: 8. Germline CDR1 LNHNV, CDR2 YYDKDF (reference sequence). The CDR3 length is 15 residues. CDR3: CATSPGTGMGQPQHF. The CDR3 coding sequence is TGTGCCACCAGCCCCGGGACAGGGATGGGTCAGCCCCAGCATTTT.

This clone was observed a handful of times. The V gene is TRBV27, the J gene TRBJ2-5; TRBD1 matches at 12 bases. Germline values: CDR1 MNHEY, CDR2 SMNVEV (reference sequence). CDR3 size: 16 residues. J gave up 4 bases and V 3 bases, and 6 bases lay outside the gene matches. In DNA, the CDR3 is TGTGCCAGCAGTTTGGACCGGGACAGGGGGCGAGAGACCCAGTACTTC. Protein product: CASSLDRDRGRETQYF.

The chain is built from TRBV21-1 and TRBJ1-1. TRBV21-1 is an annotated pseudogene. The CDR3 is 15 amino acids. This CDR3 is CASSKGGQMNTEAFF. The CDR3 nucleotides read TGTGCCAGCAGCAAGGGCGGGCAGATGAACACTGAAGCTTTCTTT.

Many counts were recorded for this clone. The genes are TRBV6-1 and TRBJ2-3, with D tentatively TRBD2 (5 bases). CDR3 length: 14 residues. Germline V gene data show CDR1 as MNHNS and CDR2 as SASEGT. Trimming cost V 0 bases and J 6 bases, with 10 bases left between them. The CDR3, as DNA: TGTGCCAGCAGTGAAGCGCTGAGGAGGGATACGCAGTATTTT. It codes for CASSEALRRDTQYF.

This chain uses TRBV4-1 with TRBJ1-6; D gene unclear. Germline V lookup: CDR1 MGHRA, CDR2 YSYEKL. V lost 6 bases and J 9 bases, leaving 21 bases between the germline ends. The CDR3 covers 16 residues. This chain's CDR3 is CASSFLPGILLSPLHF. In DNA form, the CDR3 reads TGCGCCAGCAGTTTCTTACCGGGGATTCTTCTTTCACCCCTCCACTTT.

The chain employs TRBV19 and TRBJ1-5, with D possibly TRBD1 on 6 matching bases. Germline V lookup: CDR1 LNHDA, CDR2 SQIVND (reference sequence). V lost 0 bases to trimming and J lost 1 base, with 10 bases between them. The CDR3 runs to 16 residues. In DNA, the CDR3 is TGTGCCAGTAGTATAGATGCCAGGGGAAGCAATCAGCCCCAGCATTTT. Its protein product is CASSIDARGSNQPQHF.

The chain combines TRBV19 with TRBJ2-1, with 8 bases fitting TRBD1. Germline V lookup: CDR1 LNHDA, CDR2 SQIVND (reference sequence). The CDR3 contains 13 residues. The V segment lost 4 bases and the J segment 6 bases; nucleotides outside the gene matches: 2. CDR3 residues: CASSTDRGNEQFF. The CDR3 DNA sequence: TGTGCCAGTAGTACCGACAGGGGCAATGAGCAGTTCTTC.

As regards this clone: At the DNA level, this CDR3 is encoded by other sequences in the same sample as well. The chain has TRBV19 and TRBJ1-6; D is ambiguous. The CDR3 spans 15 residues. Germline V gene lookup returns CDR1 LNHDA and CDR2 SQIVND (reference sequence). The V end was cut by 1 base, the J end by 9 bases, with 13 bases between. CDR3 in DNA: TGTGCCAGTAGTATAGGCGGAACTGGCGGTTCACCCCTCCACTTT. It yields the protein CASSIGGTGGSPLHF.

This chain connects TRBV10-3 to TRBJ1-2; D is perhaps TRBD1 (5 bases). The CDR3 sequence is 16 residues long. Germline CDR1 reads ENHRY; CDR2 reads SYGVKD. V was clipped by 0 bases and J by 6 bases, with 17 bases between them. This CDR3 is CAISESGPGSPHGYTF. The CDR3 DNA is TGTGCCATCAGTGAGTCGGGGCCAGGGTCCCCCCATGGCTACACCTTC.

The chain joins TRBV5-6 to TRBJ1-6, with a weak D call TRBD1 (6 bases). Per germline, CDR1 SGHDT and CDR2 YYEEEE. V lost 3 bases, J lost 10 bases, and 14 bases lay in between. The length of the CDR3 is 14 residues. CDR3 DNA: TGTGCCAGCAGCTCTTTTAAAGGGGGATCACCCCTCCACTTT. This encodes CASSSFKGGSPLHF.

The chain carries TRBV5-5 and TRBJ2-1; 7 nucleotides line up with TRBD2. This CDR3 contains 15 residues. Germline trimming cut 4 bases from V and 2 bases from J; bases unmatched to any gene: 6. Germline CDR1 reads SGHKS; CDR2 reads YYEKEE (reference sequence). The CDR3 protein is CASSRAGITYNEQFF. The CDR3 DNA reads as TGTGCCAGCAGCCGAGCGGGAATCACCTACAATGAGCAGTTCTTC.

The chain joins TRBV6-6 to TRBJ2-7; no firm D call. V was trimmed by 6 bases and J by 2 bases, leaving 8 bases between them. Germline-derived CDR1 and CDR2 are MNHNY and SVGAGI (reference sequence). The CDR3 covers 12 residues. The CDR3 here is CASRTPTYEQYF. For the CDR3, the DNA is TGTGCCAGCAGAACTCCGACCTACGAGCAGTACTTC.

V is TRBV7-6 and J is TRBJ1-6; TRBD1 matches at 10 bases. J lost 4 bases, V lost 4 bases, and 7 bases had no gene match. Germline V lookup: CDR1 SGHVS, CDR2 FNYEAQ. This CDR3 is 17 amino acids long. This CDR3 reads CASSSRQGARYNSPLHF. In nucleotides, the CDR3 is TGTGCCAGCAGCTCGAGACAGGGGGCTCGGTATAATTCACCCCTCCACTTT.

V usage is TRBV27 and J usage is TRBJ1-5; 11 nucleotides match TRBD1. The length of the CDR3 is 17 residues. Germline V gene lookup returns CDR1 MNHEY and CDR2 SMNVEV (reference sequence). Unmatched junction bases numbered 14, after V lost 4 bases and J lost 9 bases. This chain's CDR3 is CASSYVAGTGGSGPQHF. The CDR3, as DNA: TGTGCCAGCAGTTATGTAGCGGGGACAGGGGGGTCGGGGCCCCAGCATTTT.

The chain has TRBV6-5 and TRBJ2-7; a possible D gene is TRBD2 (5 bases). Germline CDR1 and CDR2: MNHEY and SVGAGI. Between the trimmed V and J ends, which lost 5 bases and 1 base, there was a span of 9 bases. This CDR3 contains 13 residues. The CDR3 DNA is TGTGCCAGCAGTCGGACTGGATCCTACGAGCAGTACTTC. It yields the protein CASSRTGSYEQYF.